These 28 T cell receptor beta chains were all obtained from the same sample, sequenced in a study of T cells in Graves' hyperthyroidism and ophthalmopathy. TCR beta CDR3 sequences were amplified from RNA transcripts. HTBI primers drove first-round RT-PCR of the TCR CDR3. From the multiplex PCR reads, TCRdb called clonotypes with MiXCR, one entry per CDR3 protein. The table has under 550,000 distinct CDR3 sequences, less than 20% seen once; the top ten hold 45% to 50%. Sequenced sample: blood. The receptors were gathered from a middle-aged man with Graves' ophthalmopathy.

There are many counts of this clonotype. V is TRBV7-2 and J is TRBJ2-3; D is ambiguous. The germline CDR1 and CDR2 sequences are SGHTA and FQGNSA. The CDR3 runs 14 residues. The germline V and J ends were trimmed by 5 bases and 3 bases, with 12 bases remaining between them. CDR3 sequence reads: CASSLRPRTDTQYF. The CDR3 DNA reads TGTGCCAGCAGCCTCAGGCCGAGGACAGATACGCAGTATTTT.

This clonotype was seen a few times. The gene calls are TRBV7-3 and TRBJ2-7, with D maybe TRBD1 (5 bases). Trimming shortened V by 3 bases and J by 3 bases, and 15 bases separated the two germline ends. The V gene's germline CDR1 is SGHTA and CDR2 FQGTGA. CDR3 size: 15 residues. CDR3 bases: TGTGCCAGCAGCTTGGGTGCAGGGTTCGTCTACGAGCAGTACTTC. This gives the protein CASSLGAGFVYEQYF.

This rearrangement joins TRBV29-1 to TRBJ1-2; 7 nucleotides line up with TRBD1. The CDR3 has 14 residues. V lost 6 bases to trimming and J lost 8 bases; unmatched junction nucleotides: 15. Germline V gives CDR1 SQVTM, CDR2 ANQGSEA. As DNA, the CDR3 is TGCAGCGTAGCGAACCCTACAGGGGCTCGAGGCTACACCTTC. It encodes CSVANPTGARGYTF.

This clonotype was seen a few times. The chain carries TRBV5-1 and TRBJ2-1; D is perhaps TRBD1 or TRBD2 (5 bases each). The CDR3 sequence is 12 residues long. Germline loops: CDR1 SGHRS, CDR2 YFSETQ. With 4 bases removed from V and 9 bases from J, the gap between germline ends came to 11 bases. The CDR3 spells CASSPERGEQFF. The DNA for the CDR3 is TGCGCCAGCAGCCCGGAGAGGGGTGAGCAGTTCTTC.

The chain recombines TRBV12-3 or TRBV12-4 with TRBJ1-5; 7 bases match TRBD1. The CDR3 length is 13 residues. With 8 bases clipped from V and 5 bases from J, the junction kept 6 bases outside the gene matches. The CDR3 loop is CASAGGVYQPQHF. The CDR3 bases are TGTGCCAGCGCAGGGGGGGTATATCAGCCCCAGCATTTT.

The chain combines TRBV7-9 with TRBJ2-5; 7 bases are a match to TRBD1. The germline gives CDR1 SEHNR, CDR2 FQNEAQ (reference sequence). V lost 1 base, J lost 5 bases, and 4 bases stayed unmatched. The CDR3 sequence is 14 residues long. The chain's CDR3 is CASSLDRGDETQYF. The CDR3 DNA reads as TGTGCCAGCAGCTTAGACAGGGGAGATGAGACCCAGTACTTC.

This chain joins TRBV6-1 and TRBJ2-3; D possibly corresponds to TRBD2 (7 bases). CDR1 is MNHNS and CDR2 is SASEGT in the germline V gene. The V and J ends lost 6 bases and 6 bases respectively, with 22 bases between them. The CDR3 consists of 16 residues. The CDR3 loop reads CASRGGWGGGVDTQYF. The DNA of the CDR3 is TGTGCCAGCAGGGGGGGGTGGGGGGGGGGCGTGGATACGCAGTATTTT.

This clonotype turned up a few times. This chain uses TRBV27 with TRBJ2-7, with 7 bases identical to TRBD1. Germline V lookup: CDR1 MNHEY, CDR2 SMNVEV (reference sequence). Unmatched junction bases numbered 11, after V lost 4 bases and J lost 5 bases. The CDR3 extends over 15 amino acids. CDR3 in amino acids: CASSSSPGGRDEQYF. The CDR3 DNA reads TGTGCCAGCAGTTCAAGTCCAGGGGGTAGGGACGAGCAGTACTTC.

This clonotype was counted at least ten times. This sequence joins TRBV18 and TRBJ2-3; D is unresolved. V dropped 1 base and J dropped 5 bases, with 4 bases sitting between them. The CDR3 is made up of 12 amino acids. CDR1 and CDR2 (germline): KGHSH, LQKENI. CDR3 sequence reads: CASSPLQDTQYF. The CDR3 region has the DNA TGTGCCAGCTCACCACTACAAGATACGCAGTATTTT.

The table lists this clonotype with many counts. The V and J genes are TRBV28 and TRBJ2-5; 8 bases align to TRBD2. The CDR3 is 14 amino acids. V was pared by 5 bases and J by 4 bases, with 6 bases of the junction left unmatched. In germline, CDR1 is MDHEN, CDR2 SYDVKM. For the CDR3, the DNA is TGTGCCAGCAGTGGAGCGGGAGTGGGAGAGACCCAGTACTTC. This gives the protein CASSGAGVGETQYF.

The chain recombines TRBV6-2 or TRBV6-3 with TRBJ1-2; D remains ambiguous. V was cut by 2 bases and J by 8 bases, with 9 bases left in between. The CDR3 has 12 amino acids. Germline V gives CDR1 MNHEY, CDR2 SVGEGT. CDR3 in DNA: TGTGCCAGCAGTTACCCGGAAAGAGGCTACACCTTC. This encodes CASSYPERGYTF.

The chain joins TRBV5-1 to TRBJ2-7, with D tentatively TRBD1 or TRBD2 (5 bases each). Trimming cost V 9 bases and J 5 bases, with 21 bases left between them. Germline loops: CDR1 SGHRS, CDR2 YFSETQ. This CDR3 region has 14 residues. The CDR3 DNA sequence: TGCGCCACCAGATTGGGACCGCCGTGGGACGAGCAGTACTTC. Residues: CATRLGPPWDEQYF.

A remark on this clonotype: This could be a read error, since a much larger clone is one nucleotide away. The chain couples TRBV20-1 to TRBJ2-3; 9 nucleotides line up with TRBD2. This CDR3 has 14 amino acids. CDR1 DFQATT and CDR2 SNEGSKA come from the germline V gene (reference sequence). The CDR3 region has the DNA TGCATTGCTAGTTGGGGCGGGAGGGAAGATACGCAGTATTTT. It codes for CIASWGGREDTQYF.

This chain connects TRBV28 to TRBJ2-3; D remains ambiguous. V was cut by 6 bases and J by 3 bases, with 19 bases left in between. CDR1 and CDR2 from the germline V gene are MDHEN and SYDVKM. The CDR3 runs to 16 residues. The CDR3 is CASREHGQIKTDTQYF. DNA of the CDR3: TGTGCCAGCAGGGAGCACGGGCAGATTAAAACAGATACGCAGTATTTT. The whole variable domain, remainder taken from reference TRBV28 and TRBJ2-3, is DVKVTQSSRYLVKRTGEKVFLECVQDMDHENMFWYRQDPGLGLRLIYFSYDVKMKEKGDIPEGYSVSREKKERFSLILESASTNQTSMYLCASREHGQIKTDTQYFGPGTRLTVL.

This clonotype came up a few times. The chain employs TRBV14 and TRBJ1-1; D perhaps matches TRBD1 (5 bases). Germline CDR1 is SGHDN and CDR2 is FVKESK. The CDR3 loop spans 14 amino acids. V was clipped by 4 bases and J by 4 bases, with 13 bases between them. In DNA form, the CDR3 reads TGTGCCAGCAGCCGAGGCCAGGGTACCACTGAAGCTTTCTTT. Translation gives CASSRGQGTTEAFF.

The chain combines TRBV7-8 with TRBJ2-7; 7 bases align to TRBD1. CDR3 length: 14 amino acids. The V gene's germline CDR1 is SGHVS and CDR2 FQNEAQ. J was trimmed by 7 bases and V by 5 bases; bases with no gene match: 11. The CDR3 here is CASSVDRVLGEQYF. Here the CDR3 DNA reads TGTGCCAGCAGCGTAGACAGGGTACTAGGTGAGCAGTACTTC.

This clonotype was seen many times. V gene TRBV30 combines with J gene TRBJ1-2; D not resolved. The CDR3 runs 11 residues. The V gene's germline CDR1 is GTSNPN and CDR2 SVGIG (reference sequence). V shed 4 bases and J shed 4 bases, with 7 bases lying between them. CDR3 sequence (DNA): TGTGCCTGGAATCGACTCTATGGCTACACCTTC. Protein product: CAWNRLYGYTF. The full variable domain, its missing parts supplied by reference TRBV30 and TRBJ1-2, is SQTIHQWPATLVQPVGSPLSLECTVEGTSNPNLYWYRQAAGRGLQLLFYSVGIGQISSEVPQNLSASRPQDRQFILSSKKLLLSDSGFYLCAWNRLYGYTFGSGTRLTVV.

The table lists this clonotype with many counts. This chain joins TRBV7-2 and TRBJ2-7; TRBD2 aligns across 9 bases. V lost 2 bases, J lost 2 bases, and 4 bases stayed unmatched. Germline loops: CDR1 SGHTA, CDR2 FQGNSA. The CDR3 consists of 15 residues. This CDR3 reads CASSLTAGGPYEQYF. The CDR3 bases are TGTGCCAGCAGCTTAACGGCGGGGGGGCCCTACGAGCAGTACTTC.

In this sample, this clonotype turned up many times. The J gene is TRBJ2-2, the V gene TRBV5-1, with TRBD1 matching 9 bases. This CDR3 comprises 16 residues. V was pared by 3 bases and J by 4 bases, with 7 bases of the junction left unmatched. Germline CDR1 and CDR2: SGHRS and YFSETQ. CDR3 in DNA: TGCGCCAGCAGCTGGACCGGGACAGGGTCCACCGGGGAGCTGTTTTTT. It translates to CASSWTGTGSTGELFF.

This chain uses TRBV29-1 with TRBJ2-7; 8 bases align to TRBD1. This CDR3 is built from 14 residues. Looked up from germline, CDR1 is SQVTM and CDR2 is ANQGSEA. The trim removed 2 bases at V and 3 bases at J, leaving 6 bases unmatched. The CDR3 DNA reads as TGCAGCGTTGAATGGCCAGGGGGCAACTACGAGCAGTACTTC. Translated, it gives CSVEWPGGNYEQYF.

This clonotype was seen at least ten times. The V and J genes are TRBV28 and TRBJ1-3; D remains unclear. Germline CDR1 MDHEN, CDR2 SYDVKM. Trimming took off 4 bases at V and 0 bases at J, with 10 bases between the two ends. This CDR3 region has 15 residues. The CDR3 protein is CASSSGSFSGNTIYF. The CDR3 region has the DNA TGTGCCAGCAGTTCCGGGTCCTTCTCTGGAAACACCATATATTTT.

The table lists this clonotype with a few counts. V is TRBV9 and J is TRBJ2-2; TRBD1 matches at 10 bases. V shed 4 bases and J 6 bases; nucleotides not matched to a gene: 6. Germline lookup yields CDR1 SGDLS and CDR2 YYNGEE. The CDR3 has 15 amino acids. The CDR3 spells CASSFRTGGPGELFF. The CDR3 coding sequence is TGTGCCAGCAGCTTCAGGACAGGGGGGCCCGGGGAGCTGTTTTTT.

This clonotype has ten or more counts. The chain is built from TRBV11-2 and TRBJ2-3, with D perhaps matching TRBD1 (5 bases). The CDR3 loop spans 13 amino acids. Trimming took off 8 bases at V and 1 base at J, with 10 bases between the two ends. CDR1 and CDR2 from the germline V gene are SGHAT and FQNNGV. CDR3 nucleotide sequence: TGTGCCAGCCGTGAAGGGGGCACAGATACGCAGTATTTT. Protein: CASREGGTDTQYF.

This clonotype was seen a handful of times. The J gene is TRBJ1-3, the V gene TRBV6-1; 7 nucleotides align to TRBD1. This CDR3 has 15 residues. Per the germline V gene, CDR1 is MNHNS and CDR2 is SASEGT. With V trimmed by 5 bases and J by 0 bases, 4 bases remained unmatched. This CDR3 reads CASSRDRSSGNTIYF. CDR3 nucleotides: TGTGCCAGCAGTCGGGACAGATCCTCTGGAAACACCATATATTTT.

This clonotype was observed a handful of times. The genes are TRBV5-1 and TRBJ1-4, with TRBD1 matching 10 bases. Germline-derived CDR1 and CDR2 are SGHRS and YFSETQ. This CDR3 region has 14 residues. Trimming removed 5 bases from V and 4 bases from J; junction bases left unmatched: 2. This chain's CDR3 is CASRTGGDNEKLFF. CDR3 bases: TGCGCCAGCAGGACAGGGGGCGATAATGAAAAACTGTTTTTT.

The chain combines TRBV30 with TRBJ2-6; D call uncertain. V was trimmed by 4 bases and J by 0 bases, leaving 4 bases between them. Germline values: CDR1 GTSNPN, CDR2 SVGIG (reference sequence). There are 13 residues in the CDR3. DNA for the CDR3: TGTGCCTGGAAGGTCTCTGGGGCCAACGTCCTGACTTTC. This sequence encodes CAWKVSGANVLTF.

V and J are TRBV6-2 or TRBV6-3 and TRBJ1-2; 7 bases align to TRBD1. Trimming removed 11 bases from V and 5 bases from J; junction bases left unmatched: 17. Germline CDR1 MNHEY, CDR2 SVGEGT. The CDR3 runs to 15 residues. As DNA, the CDR3 is TGTGCCTCCCAAAGAAGTGGGACAGAGTCTTATGGCTACACCTTC. Encoded protein: CASQRSGTESYGYTF.

The chain uses TRBV7-3 and TRBJ1-1; TRBD1 agrees at 10 bases. Looked up from germline, CDR1 is SGHTA and CDR2 is FQGTGA. With 5 bases clipped from V and 3 bases from J, the junction kept 3 bases outside the gene matches. The CDR3 sequence is 14 residues long. CDR3 protein: CASSLGQGDTEAFF. Written as DNA, the CDR3 is TGTGCCAGCAGCCTTGGACAGGGGGACACTGAAGCTTTCTTT.